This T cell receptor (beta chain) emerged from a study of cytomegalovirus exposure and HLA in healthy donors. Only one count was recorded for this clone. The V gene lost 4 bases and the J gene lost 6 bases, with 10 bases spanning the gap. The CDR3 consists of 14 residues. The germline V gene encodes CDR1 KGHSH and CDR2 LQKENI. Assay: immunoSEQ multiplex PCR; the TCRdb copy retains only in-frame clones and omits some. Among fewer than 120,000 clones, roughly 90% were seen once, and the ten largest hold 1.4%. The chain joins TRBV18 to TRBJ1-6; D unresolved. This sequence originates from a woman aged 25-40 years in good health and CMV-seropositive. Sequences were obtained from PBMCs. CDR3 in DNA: TGTGCCAGCTCACGAGAAAGCTTTAATTCACCCCTCCACTTT. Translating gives CASSRESFNSPLHF.